These 10 T cell receptor beta chains originate from one sample sequenced in a study of OX40 agonist ivuxolimab in advanced cancers. The table came from immunoSEQ multiplex PCR; TCRdb's copy has only in-frame clones and leaves some out. Of 50,000 to 65,000 clones listed, about nine tenths are singletons. Sequenced material: CD4+ or CD8+ T cells sorted from blood, taken in a trial of the OX40 agonist ivuxolimab. These receptor sequences come from an adult with an advanced solid tumor such as melanoma, head and neck, liver or kidney cancer.

The V gene is TRBV11-2, the J gene TRBJ2-7; D uncertain. The germline gives CDR1 SGHAT, CDR2 FQNNGV. V lost 2 bases to trimming and J lost 4 bases, with 12 bases between them. CDR3 size: 14 residues. CDR3 sequence reads: CASSLSRLSYEQYF. The CDR3 coding sequence is TGTGCCAGCAGCTTAAGTCGGTTATCATACGAGCAGTACTTC.

This chain uses TRBV11-2 with TRBJ2-1; D perhaps matches TRBD1 (6 bases). The CDR3 covers 15 residues. Trimming took off 5 bases at V and 8 bases at J, with 19 bases between the two ends. Germline V gives CDR1 SGHAT, CDR2 FQNNGV. CDR3 loop: CASSPPGQWGDEQFF. DNA for the CDR3: TGTGCCAGCAGCCCCCCGGGACAATGGGGCGATGAGCAGTTCTTC.

The chain couples TRBV4-3 to TRBJ2-7, with D possibly called TRBD1 or TRBD2 (6 bases each). CDR3 size: 16 residues. Germline V gene data show CDR1 as LGHNA and CDR2 as YSLEER. V was shortened by 0 bases and J by 5 bases, with 17 bases between the two germline ends. CDR3 protein: CASSQDGRGLRNEQYF. The CDR3, as DNA: TGCGCCAGCAGCCAAGATGGCAGGGGACTCCGAAACGAGCAGTACTTC.

The chain joins TRBV9 to TRBJ2-2; D unclear. Trimming took 6 bases from V and 0 from J, leaving 3 bases between them. The CDR3 contains 12 residues. The V gene's germline CDR1 is SGDLS and CDR2 YYNGEE. CDR3 protein: CASTSNTGELFF. In DNA, the CDR3 is TGTGCCAGCACTTCGAACACCGGGGAGCTGTTTTTT.

The rearrangement joins TRBV30 to TRBJ2-7, with D perhaps matching TRBD1 or TRBD2 (6 bases each). CDR1 and CDR2 from the germline V gene are GTSNPN and SVGIG (reference sequence). The CDR3 sequence is 11 residues long. Here the CDR3 reads CALHWGAGKYF. CDR3 bases: TGTGCATTACACTGGGGGGCAGGGAAGTACTTC.

V usage is TRBV6-6 and J usage is TRBJ2-7; D is perhaps TRBD2 (6 bases). Trimming cost V 7 bases and J 4 bases, with 14 bases left between them. Per the germline V gene, CDR1 is MNHNY and CDR2 is SVGAGI (reference sequence). This CDR3 spans 13 amino acids. The CDR3 loop is CASTGGSLYEQYF. The DNA for the CDR3 is TGTGCCAGCACAGGAGGGAGTCTTTACGAGCAGTACTTC.

This chain connects TRBV7-9 to TRBJ1-1; TRBD1 matches 7 bases. V lost 1 base and J lost 6; bases outside the gene matches: 11. In germline, CDR1 is SEHNR, CDR2 FQNEAQ (reference sequence). This CDR3 has 16 residues. The CDR3 sequence: CASSLGQGGVLAEAFF. DNA of the CDR3: TGTGCCAGCAGCTTAGGACAGGGTGGGGTACTGGCTGAAGCTTTCTTT.

A note on this clone: The junction does not match germline at one end; this may be a read error. The rearrangement links TRBV16 to TRBJ2-6; D remains ambiguous. CDR1 is KGHSY and CDR2 is FQNENV in the germline V gene. The CDR3 sequence is 15 residues long. The CDR3 loop is CASTQDLSGANVLTF. In DNA form, the CDR3 reads TGTGCCAGCACCCAAGACCTCTCTGGGGCCAACGTCCTGACTTTC.

This chain links TRBV4-1 with TRBJ2-7; TRBD2 matches at 8 bases. The CDR3 consists of 16 residues. V gave up 0 bases and J gave up 6 bases; unmatched junction bases: 10. The germline V gene encodes CDR1 MGHRA and CDR2 YSYEKL. CDR3 loop: CASSQEIREGLFEQYF. The CDR3 nucleotides are TGCGCCAGCAGCCAAGAAATACGGGAGGGCCTATTCGAGCAGTACTTC.

The gene calls are TRBV29-1 and TRBJ2-1; D is perhaps TRBD1 (6 bases). The CDR3 consists of 13 residues. Deletions cut 3 bases from V and 2 bases from J, with 8 bases between. Germline CDR1 is SQVTM and CDR2 is ANQGSEA. As DNA, the CDR3 is TGCAGCGTTGAGAGGGGGACCTACAATGAGCAGTTCTTC. It translates to CSVERGTYNEQFF.